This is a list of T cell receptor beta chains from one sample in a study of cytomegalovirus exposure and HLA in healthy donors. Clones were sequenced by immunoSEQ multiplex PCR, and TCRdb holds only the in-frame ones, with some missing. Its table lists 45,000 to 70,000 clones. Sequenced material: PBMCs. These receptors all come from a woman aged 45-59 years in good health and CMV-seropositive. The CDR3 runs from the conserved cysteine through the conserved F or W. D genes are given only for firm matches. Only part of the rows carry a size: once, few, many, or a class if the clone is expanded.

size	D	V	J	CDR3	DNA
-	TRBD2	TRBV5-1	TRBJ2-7	CASSLGSGSGYEQYF	TGCGCCAGCAGCCTAGGTAGCGGGAGCGGCTACGAGCAGTACTTC
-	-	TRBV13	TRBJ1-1	CALSQGGGWFPQNTEAFF	TGTGCGCTTAGCCAGGGAGGAGGATGGTTCCCTCAGAACACTGAAGCTTTCTTT
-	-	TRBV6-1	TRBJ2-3	CASSEHGRTDTQYF	TGTGCCAGCAGTGAACATGGGAGGACAGATACGCAGTATTTT
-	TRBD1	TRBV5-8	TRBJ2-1	CASSFGQGAGNEQFF	TGTGCCAGCAGCTTCGGGCAGGGGGCGGGTAATGAGCAGTTCTTC
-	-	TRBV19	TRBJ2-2	CASTARGASGELFF	TGTGCCAGTACCGCCCGGGGGGCATCCGGGGAGCTGTTTTTT
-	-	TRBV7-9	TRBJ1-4	CASSFSVGDEKLFF	TGTGCCAGCAGCTTTTCTGTGGGAGATGAAAAACTGTTTTTT
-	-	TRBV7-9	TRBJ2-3	CASSFGSDPSTDTQYF	TGTGCCAGCAGCTTCGGTAGCGATCCTAGCACAGATACGCAGTATTTT
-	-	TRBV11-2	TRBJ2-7	CASSSGAGLTYEQYF	TGTGCCAGCAGCTCGGGAGCGGGCCTAACCTACGAGCAGTACTTC
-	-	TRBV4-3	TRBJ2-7	CASSQDPSGRYEQYF	TGCGCCAGCAGCCAAGATCCTTCGGGGAGATACGAGCAGTACTTC
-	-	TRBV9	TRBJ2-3	CASSPSSAPYKQYF	TGTGCCAGCAGCCCATCTAGCGCCCCTTACAAACAGTATTTT
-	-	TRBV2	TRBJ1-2	CASGQNFNYGYTF	TGTGCCAGCGGGCAGAACTTTAACTATGGCTACACCTTC
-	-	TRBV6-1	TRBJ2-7	CASSETSTRSYEQYF	TGTGCCAGCAGTGAAACATCGACACGTTCCTACGAGCAGTACTTC
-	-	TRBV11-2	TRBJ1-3	CASSLLSSGNTIYF	TGTGCCAGCAGCTTACTGAGCTCTGGAAACACCATATATTTT
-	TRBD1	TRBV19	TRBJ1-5	CATRGQEFGGNQPQHF	TGTGCCACTAGGGGGCAGGAATTCGGAGGCAATCAGCCCCAGCATTTT
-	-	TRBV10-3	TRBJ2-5	CASSRGWRETQYF	TGTGCCTCTTCCCGGGGGTGGAGGGAGACCCAGTACTTC
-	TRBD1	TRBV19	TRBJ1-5	CASRRTGEQPQHF	TGTGCCAGTAGGCGGACAGGGGAGCAGCCCCAGCATTTT
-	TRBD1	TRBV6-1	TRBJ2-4	CASSGRTGGQKNIQYF	TGTGCCAGCAGTGGGCGGACAGGGGGACAAAAAAACATTCAGTACTTC
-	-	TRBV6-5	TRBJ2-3	CASSYSPQGRDTQYF	TGTGCCAGCAGTTACTCGCCGCAGGGAAGAGATACGCAGTATTTT
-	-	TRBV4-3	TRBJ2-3	CASSQVGGLASDTQYF	TGCGCCAGCAGCCAAGTCGGGGGGCTAGCAAGCGATACGCAGTATTTT
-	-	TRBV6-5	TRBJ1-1	CASRQQGATEAFF	TGTGCCAGCAGACAACAGGGCGCCACTGAAGCTTTCTTT
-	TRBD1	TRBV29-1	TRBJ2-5	CSVDPGQQETQYF	TGCAGCGTTGATCCGGGACAGCAAGAGACCCAGTACTTC
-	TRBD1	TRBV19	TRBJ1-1	CASSRDSYTEAFF	TGTGCCAGTAGTCGGGACAGCTACACTGAAGCTTTCTTT
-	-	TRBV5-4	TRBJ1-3	CASQAFNSGNTIYF	TGTGCCAGCCAAGCCTTCAACTCTGGAAACACCATATATTTT
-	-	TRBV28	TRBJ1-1	CASSRGEWTEAFF	TGTGCCAGCAGTAGGGGTGAGTGGACTGAAGCTTTCTTT
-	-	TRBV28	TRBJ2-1	CASSWGLAAYNEQFF	TGTGCCAGCAGTTGGGGGCTAGCGGCCTACAATGAGCAGTTCTTC
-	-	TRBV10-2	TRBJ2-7	CASSDQASYEQYF	TGCGCCAGCAGTGATCAGGCCTCCTACGAGCAGTACTTC
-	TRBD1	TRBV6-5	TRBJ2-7	CASRYRGAYEQYF	TGTGCCAGCAGATACAGGGGTGCCTACGAGCAGTACTTC
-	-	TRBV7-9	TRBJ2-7	CASSLGAGRSAYEQYF	TGTGCCAGCAGCTTAGGTGCGGGGAGGAGTGCCTACGAGCAGTACTTC
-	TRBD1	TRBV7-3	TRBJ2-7	CASSFSGQGDQYF	TGTGCCAGCAGCTTTTCGGGACAGGGTGACCAGTACTTC
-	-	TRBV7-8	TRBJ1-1	CASSLVGQLNTEAFF	TGTGCCAGCAGCTTAGTAGGACAACTGAACACTGAAGCTTTCTTT
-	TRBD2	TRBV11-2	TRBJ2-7	CASSFGTSYEQYF	TGTGCCAGCAGCTTCGGGACTAGCTACGAGCAGTACTTC
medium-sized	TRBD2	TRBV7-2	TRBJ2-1	CASSPRGSGGANEQFF	TGTGCCAGCAGCCCCCGAGGGAGCGGGGGGGCGAATGAGCAGTTCTTC
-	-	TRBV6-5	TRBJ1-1	CASSWDIFMNTEAFF	TGTGCCAGCAGTTGGGACATTTTCATGAACACTGAAGCTTTCTTT
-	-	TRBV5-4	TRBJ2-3	CASSFGGQGTDTQYF	TGTGCCAGCAGCTTTGGCGGGCAGGGCACAGATACGCAGTATTTT
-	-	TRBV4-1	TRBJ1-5	CASSQEESVSQPQHF	TGCGCCAGCAGCCAAGAAGAGAGTGTAAGTCAGCCCCAGCATTTT
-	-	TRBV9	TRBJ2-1	CASSAQALSYNEQFF	TGTGCCAGCAGCGCTCAGGCCCTCAGCTACAATGAGCAGTTCTTC
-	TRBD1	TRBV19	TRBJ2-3	CASTPDRVSTDTQYF	TGTGCCAGTACCCCCGACAGGGTTAGCACAGATACGCAGTATTTT
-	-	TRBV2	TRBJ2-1	CASSGQGGVYNEQFF	TGTGCCAGCAGCGGACAGGGAGGGGTATACAATGAGCAGTTCTTC
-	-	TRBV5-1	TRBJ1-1	CASSLNTLNTEAFF	TGCGCCAGCAGCTTGAACACACTGAACACTGAAGCTTTCTTT
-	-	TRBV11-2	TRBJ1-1	CASSLASEEWDTEAFF	TGTGCCAGCAGCTTAGCCTCCGAGGAATGGGACACTGAAGCTTTCTTT
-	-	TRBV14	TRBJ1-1	CASSQDRTGITEAFF	TGTGCCAGCAGCCAAGATCGAACAGGGATCACTGAAGCTTTCTTT
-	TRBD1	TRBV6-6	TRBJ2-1	CASSRDRGWNEQFF	TGTGCCAGCAGCCGGGACAGGGGTTGGAATGAGCAGTTCTTC
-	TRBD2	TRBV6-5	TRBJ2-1	CASSFKLAGDDNEQFF	TGTGCCAGCAGTTTCAAACTAGCGGGGGACGACAATGAGCAGTTCTTC
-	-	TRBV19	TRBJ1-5	CASSPGGALNQPQHF	TGTGCCAGTAGTCCCGGGGGGGCCCTCAATCAGCCCCAGCATTTT
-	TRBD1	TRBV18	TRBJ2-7	CASSAEQGASYEQYF	TGTGCCAGCTCAGCCGAACAGGGGGCCTCCTACGAGCAGTACTTC
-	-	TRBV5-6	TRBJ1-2	CASSLQGRYGYTF	TGTGCCAGCAGCTTGCAGGGGCGTTATGGCTACACCTTC
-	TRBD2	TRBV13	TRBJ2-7	CASTQLSRLAGAPEGGEQYF	TGTGCCAGCACCCAGTTGTCCCGACTAGCGGGAGCTCCAGAGGGAGGGGAGCAGTACTTC
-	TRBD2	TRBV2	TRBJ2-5	CAGSREREVQTQYF	TGTGCCGGCTCTAGAGAGCGGGAGGTACAGACCCAGTACTTC
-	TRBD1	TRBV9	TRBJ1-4	CASSATGTNEKLFF	TGTGCCAGCAGCGCGACAGGGACTAATGAAAAACTGTTTTTT
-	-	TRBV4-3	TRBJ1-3	CASSQVPSGGGNTIYF	TGCGCCAGCAGCCAGGTCCCTAGCGGAGGGGGAAACACCATATATTTT
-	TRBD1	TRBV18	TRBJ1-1	CASRQGMNTEAFF	TGTGCCAGCCGACAGGGGATGAACACTGAAGCTTTCTTT
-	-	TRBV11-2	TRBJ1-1	CASSSSLQVNTEAFF	TGTGCCAGCAGCTCCTCCCTTCAGGTTAACACTGAAGCTTTCTTT
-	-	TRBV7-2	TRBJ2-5	CASTPQKETQYF	TGTGCCAGCACCCCCCAGAAAGAGACCCAGTACTTC